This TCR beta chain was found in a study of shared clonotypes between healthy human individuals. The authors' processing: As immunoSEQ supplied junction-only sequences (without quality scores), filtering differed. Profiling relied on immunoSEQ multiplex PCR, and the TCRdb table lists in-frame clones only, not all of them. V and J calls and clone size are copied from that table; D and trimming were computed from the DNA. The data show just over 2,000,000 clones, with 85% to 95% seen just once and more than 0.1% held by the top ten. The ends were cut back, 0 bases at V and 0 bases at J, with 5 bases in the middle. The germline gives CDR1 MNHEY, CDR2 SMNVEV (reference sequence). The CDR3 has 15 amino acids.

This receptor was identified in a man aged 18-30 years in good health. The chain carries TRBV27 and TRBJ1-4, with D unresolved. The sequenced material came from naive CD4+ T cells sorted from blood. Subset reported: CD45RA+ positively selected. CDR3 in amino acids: CASSLSSATNEKLFF. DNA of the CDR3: TGTGCCAGCAGTTTATCATCCGCAACTAATGAAAAACTGTTTTTT.